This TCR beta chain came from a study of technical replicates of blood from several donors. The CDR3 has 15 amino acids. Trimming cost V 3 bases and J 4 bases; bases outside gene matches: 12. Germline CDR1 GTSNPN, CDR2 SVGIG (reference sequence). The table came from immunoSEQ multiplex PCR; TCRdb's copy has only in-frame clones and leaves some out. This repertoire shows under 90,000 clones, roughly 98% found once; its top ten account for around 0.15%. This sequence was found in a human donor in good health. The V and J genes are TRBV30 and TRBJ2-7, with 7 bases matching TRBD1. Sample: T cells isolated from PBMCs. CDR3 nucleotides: TGTGCCTGGAGGGGGGTAAGGACAGGTTATTACGAGCAGTACTTC. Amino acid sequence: CAWRGVRTGYYEQYF.